The 27 T cell receptor beta chains in this list originate from one sample, sequenced in a study of CD8 T cells in ankylosing spondylitis. TCRdb redid the calling of the 5' RACE reads with MiXCR, one entry per CDR3 protein. The sample includes 130,000 or so distinct CDR3 sequences, around 7% of them seen just once. Sequenced material: blood, either unsorted or a sorted T cell fraction (not recorded which). These receptors originate from a male donor with ankylosing spondylitis or in good health (not recorded which).

This clonotype was seen many times. V gene TRBV10-3 combines with J gene TRBJ2-3; D is undetermined. The V gene's germline CDR1 is ENHRY and CDR2 SYGVKD. V lost 2 bases to trimming and J lost 0 bases, with 9 bases between them. The CDR3 loop spans 15 amino acids. The CDR3 loop reads CAISEGPTSTDTQYF. DNA for the CDR3: TGTGCCATCAGTGAGGGGCCGACTAGCACAGATACGCAGTATTTT.

This clonotype was detected many times. The rearrangement uses TRBV29-1 and TRBJ1-1; 7 bases are shared with TRBD1. V lost 1 base, J lost 7 bases, and 12 bases stayed unmatched. The CDR3 covers 15 residues. Germline V lookup: CDR1 SQVTM, CDR2 ANQGSEA. The CDR3 here is CSVEGGTGVEGEAFF. CDR3 bases: TGCAGCGTTGAAGGGGGAACAGGGGTAGAGGGTGAAGCTTTCTTT. The full variable domain, in which reference TRBV29-1 and TRBJ1-1 provide the parts outside the CDR3, is SAVISQKPSRDICQRGTSLTIQCQVDSQVTMMFWYRQQPGQSLTLIATANQGSEATYESGFVIDKFPISRPNLTFSTLTVSNMSPEDSSIYLCSVEGGTGVEGEAFFGQGTRLTVV.

This clonotype was observed at least ten times. V gene TRBV5-1 combines with J gene TRBJ1-2, with D unclear. This CDR3 has 15 residues. V dropped 0 bases and J dropped 2 bases, with 11 bases sitting between them. The V gene's germline CDR1 is SGHRS and CDR2 YFSETQ. CDR3: CASSLAGGRNYGYTF. DNA for the CDR3: TGCGCCAGCAGCTTGGCCGGAGGGCGGAACTATGGCTACACCTTC.

This clonotype was recorded many times. The junction and the germline gene differ at one end; a read error may be behind it. The chain combines TRBV12-3 or TRBV12-4 with TRBJ2-7; 9 nucleotides align to TRBD2. CDR3 length: 14 residues. This CDR3 reads CASRLAGESLEQYF. In DNA form, the CDR3 reads TGTGCCAGCAGATTAGCGGGGGAGTCCCTCGAGCAGTACTTC.

V and J are TRBV18 and TRBJ2-7; TRBD1 agrees at 7 bases. Germline lookup yields CDR1 KGHSH and CDR2 LQKENI. The V gene end was trimmed by 6 bases and the J gene end by 3 bases; junction bases not matched to a gene: 8. The CDR3 is made up of 14 amino acids. The CDR3 DNA sequence: TGTGCCAGCTCTCCCGGGACAGCTTACTACGAGCAGTACTTC. It yields the protein CASSPGTAYYEQYF.

In its sample, this clonotype was seen many times. This chain uses TRBV20-1 with TRBJ2-2; D is possibly TRBD1 (5 bases). The CDR3 contains 16 residues. CDR1 DFQATT and CDR2 SNEGSKA come from the germline V gene (reference sequence). V shed 0 bases and J shed 6 bases, with 17 bases lying between them. For the CDR3, the DNA is TGCAGTGCTAGAGATCCCCGGCAGGGTACCTCCGGGGAGCTGTTTTTT. It is translated as CSARDPRQGTSGELFF.

In this sample, this clonotype turned up many times. This rearrangement joins TRBV7-2 to TRBJ2-3; 7 positions agree with TRBD2. CDR1 and CDR2 (germline): SGHTA, FQGNSA. J lost 0 bases, V lost 7 bases, and 7 bases had no gene match. This CDR3 is built from 15 residues. The CDR3 is CASTRAAGSTDTQYF. CDR3 coding DNA: TGTGCCAGCACCCGAGCAGCGGGGAGCACAGATACGCAGTATTTT.

This clonotype was counted at least ten times. This chain connects TRBV20-1 to TRBJ2-1; perhaps TRBD2 as D (7 bases). The V gene's germline CDR1 is DFQATT and CDR2 SNEGSKA (reference sequence). Trimming removed 1 base from V and 8 bases from J, with 9 bases in between. The CDR3 covers 12 residues. DNA for the CDR3: TGCAGTGCTAGAGGGGGGGGGCATGAGCAGTTCTTC. Its translation: CSARGGGHEQFF.

This clonotype was detected many times. The V call is TRBV7-2, the J call TRBJ1-2; D perhaps matches TRBD1 (5 bases). Deletions cut 5 bases from V and 2 bases from J, with 12 bases between. Germline lookup yields CDR1 SGHTA and CDR2 FQGNSA. This CDR3 is 14 amino acids long. DNA for the CDR3: TGTGCCAGCAGCGGGTTAGGGGCGAACTATGGCTACACCTTC. Protein product: CASSGLGANYGYTF. Combining the CDR3 with reference TRBV7-2 and TRBJ1-2 gives the whole variable domain GAGVSQSPSNKVTEKGKDVELRCDPISGHTALYWYRQSLGQGLEFLIYFQGNSAPDKSGLPSDRFSAERTGGSVSTLTIQRTQQEDSAVYLCASSGLGANYGYTFGSGTRLTVV.

In this sample, this clonotype turned up many times. The gene calls are TRBV24-1 and TRBJ2-1; 9 bases are a match to TRBD2. After removal of 5 bases from V and 6 bases from J, the junction contained 7 bases not matched to a gene. This CDR3 spans 15 amino acids. Germline values: CDR1 KGHDR, CDR2 SFDVKD. As DNA, the CDR3 is TGTGCCACCAGTGTCGATAGCGGGAGAATCAATGAGCAGTTCTTC. Its protein product is CATSVDSGRINEQFF.

The table lists this clonotype with many counts. The genes are TRBV20-1 and TRBJ1-2, with 7 bases lining up with TRBD1. The ends lost 0 bases at V and 8 bases at J; junction bases unmatched: 9. The CDR3 contains 14 residues. The germline CDR1 and CDR2 sequences are DFQATT and SNEGSKA (reference sequence). DNA of the CDR3: TGCAGTGCTAGAGATTGGCAGGGGGTACTAGGCTACACCTTC. Its translation is CSARDWQGVLGYTF.

This clonotype was seen ten or more times. The chain joins TRBV4-2 to TRBJ2-5; perhaps TRBD2 as D (5 bases). The germline CDR1 and CDR2 sequences are LGHNA and YNFKEQ. The ends were cut back, 0 bases at V and 5 bases at J, with 10 bases in the middle. The CDR3 runs to 14 residues. The CDR3 is CASSQDGIGETQYF. DNA for the CDR3: TGTGCCAGCAGCCAAGACGGGATTGGCGAGACCCAGTACTTC.

The sample holds many counts of this clonotype. The J gene is TRBJ2-7, the V gene TRBV9; tentatively, D is TRBD2 (5 bases). Germline values: CDR1 SGDLS, CDR2 YYNGEE. CDR3 size: 14 residues. Trimming stripped 2 bases from V and 2 bases from J, with 11 bases between. CDR3: CASSVSLDAYEQYF. The CDR3 nucleotides are TGTGCCAGCAGCGTGTCACTAGACGCCTACGAGCAGTACTTC.

The rearrangement links TRBV7-9 to TRBJ2-1, with a possible D match to TRBD2 (5 bases). The CDR3 is 15 residues long. Trimming took off 3 bases at V and 3 bases at J, with 12 bases between the two ends. The germline V gene encodes CDR1 SEHNR and CDR2 FQNEAQ (reference sequence). As DNA, the CDR3 is TGTGCCAGCAGCTTCCTAGCTAGCTACTACAATGAGCAGTTCTTC. Protein sequence: CASSFLASYYNEQFF.

This clonotype was counted at least ten times. V usage is TRBV30 and J usage is TRBJ1-4; 7 bases are a match to TRBD1. Per germline, CDR1 GTSNPN and CDR2 SVGIG (reference sequence). With 1 base clipped from V and 3 bases from J, the junction kept 2 bases outside the gene matches. CDR3 size: 14 residues. CDR3 bases: TGTGCCTGGAGTGGCGGGACAGCTAATGAAAAACTGTTTTTT. Translated, it gives CAWSGGTANEKLFF.

This clonotype was counted at least ten times. V and J are TRBV4-3 and TRBJ2-3; D might be TRBD2 (5 bases). Germline V CDR1 and CDR2: LGHNA, YSLEER. The V gene lost 1 base and the J gene lost 2 bases, with 13 bases spanning the gap. This CDR3 contains 16 residues. For the CDR3, the DNA is TGCGCCAGCAGCCAAGGTGGCGGGCCCCCCACAGATACGCAGTATTTT. Its translation: CASSQGGGPPTDTQYF.

This clonotype was seen many times. V is TRBV5-1 and J is TRBJ2-1, with TRBD2 matching 14 bases. The germline V gene has CDR1 SGHRS and CDR2 YFSETQ. The CDR3 is 16 residues long. The V and J ends lost 3 bases and 6 bases, in that order; junction bases with no gene match: 5. Here the CDR3 DNA reads TGCGCCAGCAGCTCTTCCGGGACTAGCGGGGGCAATGAGCAGTTCTTC. Translating it yields CASSSSGTSGGNEQFF.

There are many counts of this clonotype. The rearrangement uses TRBV9 and TRBJ1-1, with a possible D match to TRBD1 (6 bases). From germline, CDR1 is SGDLS and CDR2 YYNGEE. CDR3 length: 15 amino acids. V lost 2 bases and J lost 4, with 15 bases in between. The CDR3 here is CASSVGGGVSTEAFF. The CDR3 coding sequence is TGTGCCAGCAGCGTCGGAGGGGGGGTGAGCACTGAAGCTTTCTTT.

This clonotype was found many times. The chain carries TRBV10-3 and TRBJ2-1, with 7 bases matching TRBD1. CDR1 and CDR2 (germline): ENHRY, SYGVKD. Trimming took 6 bases from V and 5 from J; bases not matched to a gene: 4. The CDR3 runs to 13 residues. In DNA form, the CDR3 reads TGTGCCATCAGCGAGGGACAGAACAATGAGCAGTTCTTC. Encoded protein: CAISEGQNNEQFF.

In its sample, this clonotype was seen many times. The V gene is TRBV18, the J gene TRBJ2-3, with D unclear. V lost 1 base to trimming and J lost 4 bases, with 18 bases between them. The germline V gene encodes CDR1 KGHSH and CDR2 LQKENI. The length of the CDR3 is 17 residues. CDR3 amino acids: CASSPLVRLQNADTQYF. The CDR3 DNA reads TGTGCCAGCTCACCACTCGTAAGACTTCAAAACGCAGATACGCAGTATTTT.

This clonotype was detected many times. This chain uses TRBV28 with TRBJ2-3; D ambiguous. The CDR3 is made up of 11 amino acids. Germline values: CDR1 MDHEN, CDR2 SYDVKM. Trimming took 3 bases from V and 4 from J, leaving 2 bases between them. The CDR3 bases are TGTGCCAGCAGTTTTGCAGATACGCAGTATTTT. Residues: CASSFADTQYF.

This clonotype was detected ten times or more. The chain carries TRBV5-1 and TRBJ1-4; the match to TRBD1 covers 9 bases. The CDR3 spans 15 residues. Losses at the gene ends were 3 bases for V and 5 bases for J; bases not matched to a gene: 5. Germline CDR1 reads SGHRS; CDR2 reads YFSETQ. The CDR3 here is CASSSGQGWNEKLFF. DNA of the CDR3: TGCGCCAGCAGCTCCGGACAGGGGTGGAATGAAAAACTGTTTTTT.

This clonotype was observed at least ten times. The chain recombines TRBV3-1 with TRBJ1-5; D unclear. This CDR3 has 17 residues. CDR1 LGHDT and CDR2 YNNKEL come from the germline V gene (reference sequence). The V end lost 4 bases, the J end lost 0 bases, and 16 bases lay between the germline ends. The CDR3 reads CASSPHSSSYSNQPQHF. The CDR3 DNA is TGTGCCAGCAGCCCCCACTCGTCCAGCTATAGCAATCAGCCCCAGCATTTT.

This clonotype was seen repeatedly, ten times or more. The junction does not match germline at one end; this may be a read error. The chain carries TRBV7-2 and TRBJ2-7; D is uncertain. The length of the CDR3 is 16 residues. CDR1 is SGHTA and CDR2 is FQGNSA in the germline V gene. The CDR3 sequence is CASSLVGEVYSHEQYF. In DNA form, the CDR3 reads TGTGCCAGCAGCCTCGTTGGAGAGGTTTACTCCCACGAGCAGTACTTC.

This clonotype appeared a single time. The chain employs TRBV7-8 and TRBJ2-7, with TRBD2 as a possible D gene (6 bases). CDR1 is SGHVS and CDR2 is FQNEAQ in the germline V gene. The ends were cut back, 1 base at V and 5 bases at J, with 24 bases in the middle. The CDR3 runs 18 residues. DNA of the CDR3: TGTGCCAGCAGCTTAGGAGGGACGCCCCTTGATCGGGAGCACGAGCAGTACTTC. Translation: CASSLGGTPLDREHEQYF.

Ten or more counts support this clonotype. The chain links TRBV20-1 to TRBJ2-7; the match to TRBD2 covers 7 bases. In germline, CDR1 is DFQATT, CDR2 SNEGSKA (reference sequence). The CDR3 totals 14 residues. The V and J ends lost 4 bases and 1 base, in that order; junction bases with no gene match: 7. CDR3 loop: CSATGGRLSYEQYF. The CDR3 bases are TGCAGTGCTACGGGAGGCCGGTTATCCTACGAGCAGTACTTC.

A few counts support this clonotype. The J gene is TRBJ1-1, the V gene TRBV7-3; TRBD1 is a possible D gene (5 bases). The V gene's germline CDR1 is SGHTA and CDR2 FQGTGA. The CDR3 spans 13 residues. V lost 5 bases to trimming and J lost 4 bases, with 11 bases between them. The CDR3 protein is CASSPRDGTEAFF. CDR3 DNA sequence: TGTGCCAGCAGCCCCCGGGACGGCACTGAAGCTTTCTTT. The full variable domain, with the rest looked up from reference TRBV7-3 and TRBJ1-1, is GAGVSQTPSNKVTEKGKYVELRCDPISGHTALYWYRQSLGQGPEFLIYFQGTGAADDSGLPNDRFFAVRPEGSVSTLKIQRTERGDSAVYLCASSPRDGTEAFFGQGTRLTVV.